This TCR beta chain was captured in a study of radiotherapy plus CTLA-4 blockade in lung cancer. The overall study: Objective responses were documented in around a sixth of patients, with disease control in about 28%. General study points: Early blood T cell clone dynamics reportedly forecast response best, with interferon-beta. TCR clones from tumors expanded in blood after radiotherapy plus ipilimumab.

This table comes from immunoSEQ multiplex PCR, and its TCRdb copy is limited to in-frame clones, with some not included. The data contain 80,000 to 100,000 clones, approximately 74% of them singletons. CTLA-4 blockade using ipilimumab, together with focal radiation, was received by patients with chemo-refractory metastatic non-small-cell lung cancer. CDR1 MNHNY and CDR2 SVGAGI come from the germline V gene (reference sequence). The CDR3 has 16 residues. Trimming took off 1 base at V and 8 bases at J, with 17 bases between the two ends. This clone was seen once. Its antigen remains unknown. The sequence was collected from a human donor with non-small cell lung cancer who had a partial response to radiotherapy plus ipilimumab. Some clones in this sample may be carry-over from other donors' samples. The sample here was peripheral blood, taken from a patient treated with radiotherapy plus ipilimumab. The gene calls are TRBV6-6 and TRBJ1-4; D gene uncertain. CDR3 coding DNA: TGTGCCAGCAGTTACTTGACCGGGTCCCTCCTCGAAAAACTGTTTTTT. It yields the protein CASSYLTGSLLEKLFF.